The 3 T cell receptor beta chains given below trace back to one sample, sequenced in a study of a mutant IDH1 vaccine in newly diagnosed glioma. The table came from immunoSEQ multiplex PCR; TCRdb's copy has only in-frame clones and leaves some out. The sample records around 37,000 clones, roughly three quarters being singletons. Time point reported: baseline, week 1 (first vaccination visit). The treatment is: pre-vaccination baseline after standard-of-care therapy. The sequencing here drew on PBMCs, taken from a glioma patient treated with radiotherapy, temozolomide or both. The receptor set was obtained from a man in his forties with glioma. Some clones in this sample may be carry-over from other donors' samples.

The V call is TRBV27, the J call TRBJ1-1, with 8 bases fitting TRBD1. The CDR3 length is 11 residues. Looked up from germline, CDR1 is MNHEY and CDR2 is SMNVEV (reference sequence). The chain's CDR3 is CAIGRGPEAFF. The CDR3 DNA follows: TGTGCTATAGGCAGGGGGCCTGAAGCTTTCTTT.

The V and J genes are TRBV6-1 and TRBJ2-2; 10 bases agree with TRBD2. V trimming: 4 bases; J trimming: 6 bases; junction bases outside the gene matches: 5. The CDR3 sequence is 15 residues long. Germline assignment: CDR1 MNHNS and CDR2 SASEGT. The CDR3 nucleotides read TGTGCCAGCAGTGCTCTAGCGGGGGATGCCGGGGAGCTGTTTTTT. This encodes CASSALAGDAGELFF.

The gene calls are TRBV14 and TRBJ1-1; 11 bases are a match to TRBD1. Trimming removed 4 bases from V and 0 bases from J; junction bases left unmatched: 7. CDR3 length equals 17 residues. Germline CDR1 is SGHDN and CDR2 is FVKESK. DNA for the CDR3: TGTGCCAGCAGCCGGACAGGGGGCGCGAGACTGAACACTGAAGCTTTCTTT. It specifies CASSRTGGARLNTEAFF.